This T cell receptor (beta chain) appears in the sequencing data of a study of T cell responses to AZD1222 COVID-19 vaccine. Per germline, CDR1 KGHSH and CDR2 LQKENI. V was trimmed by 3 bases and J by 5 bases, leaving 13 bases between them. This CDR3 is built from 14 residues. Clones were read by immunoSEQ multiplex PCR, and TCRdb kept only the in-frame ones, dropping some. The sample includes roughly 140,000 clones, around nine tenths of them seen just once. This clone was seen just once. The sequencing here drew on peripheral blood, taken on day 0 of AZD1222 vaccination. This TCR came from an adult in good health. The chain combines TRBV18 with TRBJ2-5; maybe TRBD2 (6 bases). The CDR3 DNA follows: TGTGCCAGCTCACCGTGGGGGGTAGTGGAGACCCAGTACTTC. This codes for CASSPWGVVETQYF.